Below, 32 T cell receptor beta chains from the same sample are listed, as sequenced in a study of blood T cell repertoires in COVID-19. Some clones are missing from TCRdb's copy, which holds only in-frame ones; the method was immunoSEQ multiplex PCR. This table has just over 300,000 clones, roughly 90% appearing once. What was sequenced was PBMCs or T cells enriched from blood (not recorded which). All receptors come from a woman under 30 who had recovered from COVID-19.

V is TRBV6-5 and J is TRBJ2-1, with unresolved D. The V gene lost 7 bases and the J gene lost 0 bases, with 10 bases spanning the gap. This CDR3 is 14 amino acids long. In germline, CDR1 is MNHEY, CDR2 SVGAGI. The chain's CDR3 is CASTLAPSYNEQFF. The CDR3 DNA reads as TGTGCCAGCACACTTGCGCCCTCCTACAATGAGCAGTTCTTC.

The chain has TRBV23-1 and TRBJ2-6, with TRBD1 identical over 10 bases. TRBV23-1 is designated an ORF whose function remains uncertain. V lost 0 bases and J lost 3; bases outside the gene matches: 5. This CDR3 region has 18 residues. The CDR3 sequence is CASSQSPDRGCGANVLTF. CDR3 DNA sequence: TGCGCCAGCAGTCAATCCCCGGACAGGGGGTGTGGGGCCAACGTCCTGACTTTC.

The chain recombines TRBV13 with TRBJ2-7; 8 bases are a match to TRBD2. This CDR3 has 16 amino acids. V dropped 2 bases and J dropped 2; count of bases not matched to a gene: 8. Germline V CDR1 and CDR2: PRHDT, FYEKMQ (reference sequence). The CDR3 DNA sequence: TGTGCCAGCAGCTTAAATAGGCGGGAGGCTCCCTACGAGCAGTACTTC. Translation: CASSLNRREAPYEQYF.

This chain uses TRBV7-6 with TRBJ1-4; D is uncertain. Germline V gene sequence: CDR1 SGHVS, CDR2 FNYEAQ. This CDR3 contains 13 residues. V lost 2 bases, J lost 8 bases, and 9 bases lay in between. In DNA form, the CDR3 reads TGTGCCAGCAGCTTATATAAAAGCGAAAAACTGTTTTTT. It specifies CASSLYKSEKLFF.

The CDR3 loop is CASSKAGGLETQYF. The CDR3 nucleotides read TGTGCCAGTAGTAAGGCGGGGGGCTTAGAGACCCAGTACTTC. This chain connects TRBV19 to TRBJ2-5, with 8 bases matching TRBD2. The ends lost 4 bases at V and 4 bases at J; junction bases unmatched: 5. Germline V gene lookup returns CDR1 LNHDA and CDR2 SQIVND (reference sequence). The CDR3 is 14 amino acids.

This sequence joins TRBV2 and TRBJ2-3, with D possibly TRBD2 on 6 matching bases. Germline V lookup: CDR1 SNHLY, CDR2 FYNNEI. The CDR3 loop spans 13 amino acids. With 4 bases removed from V and 5 bases from J, the gap between germline ends came to 10 bases. The CDR3 DNA reads as TGTGCCAGCAGTGCCCAGGGAGGAGATACGCAGTATTTT. It codes for CASSAQGGDTQYF.

The V and J genes are TRBV12-3 or TRBV12-4 and TRBJ1-5, with D hard to call. The CDR3 spans 13 residues. The V end was cut by 6 bases, the J end by 7 bases, with 13 bases between. The CDR3 DNA follows: TGTGCCAGCAGCCAGGTTCTTGGCCAGCCCCAGCATTTT. Its protein is CASSQVLGQPQHF.

This clone showed up many times. The rearrangement uses TRBV5-1 and TRBJ2-7; D call uncertain. The V gene lost 1 base and the J gene lost 5 bases, with 10 bases spanning the gap. Germline CDR1 and CDR2: SGHRS and YFSETQ. This CDR3 comprises 13 residues. The CDR3, as DNA: TGCGCCAGCAGCTTGATTTATCCCGACGAGCAGTACTTC. This translates into CASSLIYPDEQYF.

The rearrangement uses TRBV29-1 and TRBJ2-7, with D hard to call. Trimming stripped 4 bases from V and 4 bases from J, with 5 bases between. This CDR3 has 10 residues. Per the germline V gene, CDR1 is SQVTM and CDR2 is ANQGSEA. The CDR3 is CSVGGYEQYF. The CDR3 DNA is TGCAGCGTTGGAGGTTACGAGCAGTACTTC.

CDR3 DNA sequence: TGCAGCGCCACCCGGACAGGCACTGAAGCTTTCTTT. Protein: CSATRTGTEAFF. The rearrangement joins TRBV29-1 to TRBJ1-1, with 7 positions matching TRBD1. V lost 7 bases to trimming and J lost 4 bases; unmatched junction nucleotides: 6. The CDR3 totals 12 residues. Germline lookup yields CDR1 SQVTM and CDR2 ANQGSEA.

The chain has TRBV27 and TRBJ1-1, with 10 nucleotides matching TRBD1. CDR1 is MNHEY, CDR2 SMNVEV, per germline (reference sequence). The CDR3 consists of 15 residues. V was pared by 8 bases and J by 8 bases, with 14 bases of the junction left unmatched. For the CDR3, the DNA is TGTGCCAGCGACCCGGGACAGGGGTTTCGGGAGGAAGCTTTCTTT. Its protein product is CASDPGQGFREEAFF.

The chain joins TRBV7-8 to TRBJ1-1; a possible D gene is TRBD1 (5 bases). With 1 base removed from V and 4 bases from J, the gap between germline ends came to 13 bases. CDR1 and CDR2 from the germline V gene are SGHVS and FQNEAQ. This CDR3 contains 15 residues. DNA for the CDR3: TGTGCCAGCAGCTTAGTTACAGGAGGGAGCACTGAAGCTTTCTTT. It translates to CASSLVTGGSTEAFF.

The chain joins TRBV7-2 to TRBJ2-7, with a tentative D call TRBD2 (5 bases). The CDR3 runs 14 residues. Looked up from germline, CDR1 is SGHTA and CDR2 is FQGNSA. The V end lost 0 bases, the J end lost 4 bases, and 10 bases lay between the germline ends. The CDR3 is CASSLAPSSYEQYF. The CDR3 nucleotides are TGTGCCAGCAGCTTAGCACCTAGCAGTTACGAGCAGTACTTC.

This chain joins TRBV2 and TRBJ2-2, with a possible D match to TRBD1 (5 bases). CDR1 is SNHLY, CDR2 FYNNEI, per germline. The V and J ends lost 4 bases and 5 bases respectively, with 8 bases between them. The CDR3 extends over 13 amino acids. Written as DNA, the CDR3 is TGTGCCAGCAGTGTGGGGCTAACCGGGGAGCTGTTTTTT. Translation gives CASSVGLTGELFF.

In this sample, this clone turned up a few times. V usage is TRBV30 and J usage is TRBJ1-1; D remains unclear. Germline V gene data show CDR1 as GTSNPN and CDR2 as SVGIG (reference sequence). V was cut by 1 base and J by 5 bases, with 8 bases left in between. This CDR3 has 12 amino acids. The CDR3 bases are TGTGCCTGGAGTGGAACGGGTACTGAAGCTTTCTTT. Translation: CAWSGTGTEAFF.

This clone was found once. The chain carries TRBV15 and TRBJ2-7, with D tentatively TRBD2 (6 bases). The germline V gene encodes CDR1 LNHNV and CDR2 YYDKDF (reference sequence). This CDR3 has 17 residues. V shed 5 bases and J shed 0 bases, with 20 bases lying between them. CDR3 bases: TGTGCCACCAGCCCCGACGGAGGGATAGGGACCTCCTACGAGCAGTACTTC. Protein: CATSPDGGIGTSYEQYF.

In regard to this clone: In the same sample, other DNA sequences code for this CDR3. The chain recombines TRBV12-3 or TRBV12-4 with TRBJ1-2, with D unclear. Between the trimmed V and J ends, which lost 3 bases and 1 base, there was a span of 3 bases. The CDR3 has 12 residues. CDR3 loop: CASSLSNYGYTF. The CDR3, as DNA: TGTGCCAGCAGTTTGAGTAACTATGGCTACACCTTC.

The chain couples TRBV5-4 to TRBJ2-3, with TRBD1 identical over 8 bases. The ends lost 5 bases at V and 1 base at J; junction bases unmatched: 6. CDR3 length: 15 amino acids. Germline V gives CDR1 SGHNT, CDR2 YYREEE (reference sequence). In nucleotides, the CDR3 is TGTGCCAGCAGTTCACCGGGACAGGGCACAGATACGCAGTATTTT. Its protein is CASSSPGQGTDTQYF.

The gene calls are TRBV28 and TRBJ2-1, with 7 positions matching TRBD2. Germline CDR1 MDHEN, CDR2 SYDVKM. The CDR3 consists of 15 residues. With V trimmed by 2 bases and J by 2 bases, 3 bases remained unmatched. As DNA, the CDR3 is TGTGCCAGCAGTTTAGAGGGAGGGGCCTACAATGAGCAGTTCTTC. Protein product: CASSLEGGAYNEQFF.

This chain links TRBV4-3 with TRBJ1-1; D not certain. Looked up from germline, CDR1 is LGHNA and CDR2 is YSLEER. The V and J ends lost 0 bases and 0 bases respectively, with 17 bases between them. The CDR3 has 18 amino acids. CDR3 coding DNA: TGCGCCAGCAGCCAAGACGCCAGCGTAGTCCAAATGAACACTGAAGCTTTCTTT. It specifies CASSQDASVVQMNTEAFF.

The chain has TRBV28 and TRBJ1-4; 8 nucleotides align to TRBD1. Germline V gene sequence: CDR1 MDHEN, CDR2 SYDVKM. V shed 2 bases, J shed 8 bases, and the junction held 10 bases outside the gene matches. This CDR3 spans 16 amino acids. CDR3 DNA sequence: TGTGCCAGCAGTTTAGACCCCGGGACAGGTAGCGAAAAACTGTTTTTT. It translates to CASSLDPGTGSEKLFF.

CDR3 sequence: CASSQGPFRAGGYNEQFF. The CDR3 DNA is TGCGCCAGCAGCCAAGGACCTTTTAGAGCGGGAGGCTACAATGAGCAGTTCTTC. The chain combines TRBV4-3 with TRBJ2-1; 9 bases line up with TRBD2. V trimming: 1 base; J trimming: 3 bases; junction bases outside the gene matches: 10. CDR3 length: 18 amino acids. Germline V lookup: CDR1 LGHNA, CDR2 YSLEER.

This chain links TRBV19 with TRBJ1-2; 8 positions match TRBD1. Germline CDR1 LNHDA, CDR2 SQIVND (reference sequence). This CDR3 comprises 14 residues. V was clipped by 3 bases and J by 4 bases; unmatched bases: 4. The CDR3 region is CASSMTGVTYGYTF. The CDR3 region has the DNA TGTGCCAGTAGTATGACAGGGGTTACCTATGGCTACACCTTC.

Turning to this clone: One end of the junction does not line up with germline, which may come from a read error. Other DNA sequences in this specimen translate into the identical CDR3. The CDR3 nucleotides read TGTGCCAGCAGTTTAGCGGGTAGCGGGGTCGAGCAGTACTTC. Amino acid sequence: CASSLAGSGVEQYF. The V and J genes are TRBV7-2 and TRBJ2-7, with 8 bases fitting TRBD2. CDR3 size: 14 residues. CDR1 and CDR2 from the germline V gene are SGHTA and FQGNSA.

About this clone: A read error may account for a junction end that differs from germline. The J gene is TRBJ2-7, the V gene TRBV23-1; perhaps TRBD1 as D (5 bases). TRBV23-1 belongs to the ORF category, with a function that is uncertain. CDR3 size: 16 residues. CDR3 nucleotide sequence: TGCGCCAGCAGTGAATCGTCTCACAGGTCGTCCTACGAGCAGTACTTC. It translates to CASSESSHRSSYEQYF.

The chain joins TRBV12-3 or TRBV12-4 to TRBJ1-1; TRBD1 is a possible D gene (5 bases). The CDR3 is 13 amino acids. V was pared by 2 bases and J by 7 bases, with 11 bases between. The CDR3 bases are TGTGCCAGCAGTTTATTGACAGATTATGAAGCTTTCTTT. It yields the protein CASSLLTDYEAFF.

The V gene is TRBV5-6, the J gene TRBJ1-2, with 8 positions matching TRBD1. The CDR3 is 13 amino acids. Germline trimming cut 4 bases from V and 4 bases from J; bases unmatched to any gene: 3. The germline CDR1 and CDR2 sequences are SGHDT and YYEEEE. The CDR3 loop is CASSQDRAYGYTF. The CDR3 DNA sequence: TGTGCCAGCAGCCAGGACAGGGCCTATGGCTACACCTTC.

The chain employs TRBV6-5 and TRBJ2-3; weak D call: TRBD1 (7 bases). The CDR3 covers 14 residues. Trimming removed 8 bases from V and 2 bases from J, with 14 bases in between. Germline values: CDR1 MNHEY, CDR2 SVGAGI. For the CDR3, the DNA is TGTGCCAGCCAGGAGGGGGCCCCCACAGATACGCAGTATTTT. It codes for CASQEGAPTDTQYF.

The V and J genes are TRBV14 and TRBJ1-5; D not resolved. V lost 5 bases to trimming and J lost 1 base, with 27 bases between them. Germline-derived CDR1 and CDR2 are SGHDN and FVKESK. This CDR3 spans 20 amino acids. DNA for the CDR3: TGTGCCAGCAGCTCAGAGTTTGGGCCATCCGGGCCGGGGAGCAATCAGCCCCAGCATTTT. This gives the protein CASSSEFGPSGPGSNQPQHF.

The chain recombines TRBV16 with TRBJ2-3; 7 bases align to TRBD2. The trim removed 1 base at V and 0 bases at J, leaving 4 bases unmatched. CDR1 is KGHSY, CDR2 FQNENV, per germline. The CDR3 is 16 amino acids. The CDR3 sequence is CASSQLRGLSTDTQYF. The CDR3 coding sequence is TGTGCCAGCAGCCAATTGCGGGGGTTGAGCACAGATACGCAGTATTTT.

The chain has TRBV5-6 and TRBJ1-1, with D maybe TRBD1 (6 bases). The V end was cut by 6 bases, the J end by 0 bases, with 12 bases between. CDR1 is SGHDT, CDR2 YYEEEE, per germline. This CDR3 has 14 amino acids. CDR3 coding DNA: TGTGCCAGCACGCCGACAGGACTGAACACTGAAGCTTTCTTT. Its protein is CASTPTGLNTEAFF.

V is TRBV2 and J is TRBJ1-4, with unresolved D. The CDR3 length is 15 residues. CDR1 is SNHLY, CDR2 FYNNEI, per germline. V lost 1 base and J lost 12, with 18 bases in between. The CDR3 sequence is CASSEGEAESEELFF. CDR3 in DNA: TGTGCCAGCAGTGAAGGAGAAGCCGAATCGGAGGAACTGTTTTTT.